What follows is one TCR beta chain and its context. This record belongs to a study of cytomegalovirus exposure and HLA in healthy donors. Study-level information: Roughly 85 million unique TCRs from HLA-typed donors made up an early data release.

The germline V gene encodes CDR1 MGHRA and CDR2 YSYEKL. V was clipped by 4 bases and J by 4 bases, with 8 bases between them. This CDR3 region has 13 residues. Primers: 60 Vbeta forward and 13 Jbeta reverse. TCRdb's copy holds only in-frame clones and misses some; the assay was immunoSEQ multiplex PCR. The data show about 200,000 clones, over 80% seen once. This sequence originates from a man in his forties or fifties in good health and CMV-seropositive. The sample taken for sequencing was PBMCs. The V gene is TRBV4-1, the J gene TRBJ1-5, with D uncertain. The CDR3 bases are TGCGCCAGCAGCCCAGACCTTAATCAGCCCCAGCATTTT. Its protein product is CASSPDLNQPQHF.